This T cell receptor beta chain was sequenced during a study of cytotoxic CD8 clonotypes in ibrutinib-treated CLL. As for the study in general: Investigators collected response samples after a median approximately eleven months of treatment, range 6 to 36. Findings and limits, study-wide: Rare overall, public clonotypes shrank or held steady under therapy.

This CDR3 contains 13 residues. Germline-derived CDR1 and CDR2 are SNHLY and FYNNEI. TCRdb's table, derived via immunoSEQ multiplex PCR, lists solely in-frame clones and lacks some. Of about 120,000 clones in the sample, 58% were seen once. This clone was observed once. What it binds is unknown. The input for sequencing was PBMCs, taken after 24 months of ibrutinib treatment. The genes are TRBV2 and TRBJ2-7, with D perhaps given as TRBD1 or TRBD2 (5 bases each). The TCR sequence derives from a human donor with chronic lymphocytic leukemia. Here the CDR3 reads CAGRGGRGYEQYF. For the CDR3, the DNA is TGTGCGGGAAGGGGCGGGCGCGGGTACGAGCAGTACTTC.